This entry lists 5 T cell receptor beta chains sequenced from one sample in a study of blood T cell repertoires in COVID-19. Repertoires were generated with immunoSEQ multiplex PCR, while TCRdb's copy carries only in-frame clones and drops some. The sample lists under 200,000 clones; under 80% were seen once. Material: peripheral blood. The receptors here all came from a woman of 80 years or more with acute or convalescent COVID-19.

The V call is TRBV9, the J call TRBJ1-1, with TRBD1 as a possible D gene (5 bases). Germline lookup yields CDR1 SGDLS and CDR2 YYNGEE. Trimming removed 4 bases from V and 6 bases from J, with 10 bases in between. There are 12 residues in the CDR3. CDR3 DNA: TGTGCCAGCAGCACCGCAGGGTCTGAAGCTTTCTTT. The encoded protein is CASSTAGSEAFF.

The rearrangement uses TRBV27 and TRBJ2-2, with a possible D match to TRBD2 (6 bases). The CDR3 is made up of 13 amino acids. Trimming pared 3 bases from V and 7 bases from J, leaving 9 bases between. Germline CDR1 and CDR2: MNHEY and SMNVEV (reference sequence). CDR3 sequence (DNA): TGTGCCAGCAGTTTTGCGGGGAACGGGGAGCTGTTTTTT. This sequence encodes CASSFAGNGELFF.

There are a few counts of this clone. The chain is built from TRBV28 and TRBJ1-5, with 10 bases that match TRBD1. Germline assignment: CDR1 MDHEN and CDR2 SYDVKM. The CDR3 loop spans 12 amino acids. CDR3 DNA: TGTGCTTCCGGGACAGGGGTTCAGCCCCAGCATTTT. Translating gives CASGTGVQPQHF. Filled out from reference TRBV28 and TRBJ1-5, the complete variable domain reads DVKVTQSSRYLVKRTGEKVFLECVQDMDHENMFWYRQDPGLGLRLIYFSYDVKMKEKGDIPEGYSVSREKKERFSLILESASTNQTSMYLCASGTGVQPQHFGDGTRLSIL.

J is TRBJ2-1 and V is TRBV7-2, with a tentative D call TRBD2 (5 bases). Germline-derived CDR1 and CDR2 are SGHTA and FQGNSA. Deletions cut 1 base from V and 6 bases from J, with 10 bases between. The CDR3 loop spans 14 amino acids. CDR3 sequence: CASSLGRTINEQFF. CDR3 coding DNA: TGTGCCAGCAGCTTAGGGAGGACCATCAATGAGCAGTTCTTC.

The rearrangement links TRBV30 to TRBJ1-1; TRBD1 matches at 9 bases. The CDR3 is 12 amino acids. Germline V gene lookup returns CDR1 GTSNPN and CDR2 SVGIG (reference sequence). J lost 11 bases, V lost 3 bases, and 7 bases had no gene match. The CDR3 here is CAWSGQGLQAFF. In DNA form, the CDR3 reads TGTGCCTGGAGCGGACAGGGGCTTCAGGCTTTCTTT.